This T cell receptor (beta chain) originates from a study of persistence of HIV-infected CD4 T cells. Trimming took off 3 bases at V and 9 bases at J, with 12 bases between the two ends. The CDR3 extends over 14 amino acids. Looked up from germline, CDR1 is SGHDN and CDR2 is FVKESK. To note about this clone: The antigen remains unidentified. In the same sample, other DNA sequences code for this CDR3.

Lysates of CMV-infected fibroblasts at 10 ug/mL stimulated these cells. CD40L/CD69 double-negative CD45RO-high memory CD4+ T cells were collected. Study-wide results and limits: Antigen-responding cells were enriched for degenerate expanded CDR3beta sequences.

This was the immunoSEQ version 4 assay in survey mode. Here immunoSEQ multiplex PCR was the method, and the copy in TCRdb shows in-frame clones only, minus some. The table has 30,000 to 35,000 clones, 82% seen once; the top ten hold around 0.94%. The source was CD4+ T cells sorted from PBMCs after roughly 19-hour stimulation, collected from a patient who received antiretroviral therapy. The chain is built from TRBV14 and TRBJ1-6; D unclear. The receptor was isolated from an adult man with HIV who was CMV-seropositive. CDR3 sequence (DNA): TGTGCCAGCAGCCAGGAATACAGCGGTTCACCCCTCCACTTT. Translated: CASSQEYSGSPLHF.